What follows are 9 T cell receptor beta chains derived from one specimen sequenced in a study of blood T cell repertoires in COVID-19. The data were produced by immunoSEQ multiplex PCR, yet TCRdb's version contains in-frame clones alone and is incomplete. Of 27,000 or so clones detected, roughly 82% appear once; the ten largest clones hold 1.8%. The specimen was peripheral blood. The source is a man of 80 years or more with active or convalescent COVID-19.

The CDR3 protein is CASSLRTGSNSPLHF. The CDR3 region has the DNA TGCGCCAGCAGCCTTCGGACAGGGAGCAACTCACCCCTCCACTTT. The chain employs TRBV5-1 and TRBJ1-6, with TRBD1 matching 8 bases. The germline V gene encodes CDR1 SGHRS and CDR2 YFSETQ. This CDR3 is built from 15 residues. V was clipped by 4 bases and J by 10 bases; unmatched bases: 10.

V and J are TRBV15 and TRBJ2-2; TRBD2 matches at 7 bases. The CDR3 covers 17 residues. The junction had 11 bases not matched to a gene; V was cut back by 2 bases and J by 5 bases. CDR1 LNHNV and CDR2 YYDKDF come from the germline V gene (reference sequence). CDR3 protein: CATSRPLMGGVTGELFF. The CDR3 DNA reads TGTGCCACCAGCAGACCCTTAATGGGAGGGGTAACCGGGGAGCTGTTTTTT.

The chain recombines TRBV19 with TRBJ1-5, with TRBD1 as a possible D gene (5 bases). CDR3 length: 15 residues. V dropped 5 bases and J dropped 0 bases, with 11 bases sitting between them. From germline, CDR1 is LNHDA and CDR2 SQIVND (reference sequence). The CDR3 is CASSETAYSNQPQHF. The DNA of the CDR3 is TGTGCCAGTAGTGAGACAGCGTATAGCAATCAGCCCCAGCATTTT.

The chain carries TRBV5-4 and TRBJ2-3, with D perhaps TRBD1 (6 bases). From germline, CDR1 is SGHNT and CDR2 YYREEE (reference sequence). V was trimmed by 5 bases and J by 3 bases, leaving 16 bases between them. This CDR3 has 15 amino acids. DNA for the CDR3: TGTGCCAGCAGTCCCGGGACATCTACTACAGATACGCAGTATTTT. The encoded protein is CASSPGTSTTDTQYF.

The chain has TRBV28 and TRBJ2-1, with 8 bases fitting TRBD2. In germline, CDR1 is MDHEN, CDR2 SYDVKM. V trimming: 6 bases; J trimming: 8 bases; junction bases outside the gene matches: 15. This CDR3 comprises 16 residues. This CDR3 is CASSNLGLSGSDEQFF. The CDR3 DNA reads TGTGCCAGCAGCAACTTGGGGCTCAGCGGGAGCGATGAGCAGTTCTTC.

For the CDR3, the DNA is TGCAGTGCTAGTGGCGGGACAGGGGGTTATAACATTCAGTACTTC. It encodes CSASGGTGGYNIQYF. The chain joins TRBV20-1 to TRBJ2-4; the match to TRBD1 covers 11 bases. The CDR3 consists of 15 residues. Germline V lookup: CDR1 DFQATT, CDR2 SNEGSKA (reference sequence). The trim removed 3 bases at V and 7 bases at J, leaving 8 bases unmatched.

This clone has only one observation. The V call is TRBV6-4, the J call TRBJ2-3, with TRBD2 matching 13 bases. The ends lost 5 bases at V and 4 bases at J; junction bases unmatched: 3. CDR1 is MRHNA and CDR2 is SNTAGT in the germline V gene. The CDR3 totals 15 residues. CDR3 protein: CASSRTSGRPDTQYF. The CDR3 nucleotides are TGTGCCAGCAGTCGGACTAGCGGGAGACCAGATACGCAGTATTTT.

The chain links TRBV7-8 to TRBJ2-3; TRBD2 matches 9 bases. Germline-derived CDR1 and CDR2 are SGHVS and FQNEAQ. The trim removed 5 bases at V and 2 bases at J, leaving 5 bases unmatched. The CDR3 has 15 amino acids. The DNA of the CDR3 is TGTGCCAGCAGCCCGCGGGGGGGTTTCACAGATACGCAGTATTTT. Translated: CASSPRGGFTDTQYF.

The chain has TRBV6-1 and TRBJ2-3; D might be TRBD1 (7 bases). This CDR3 has 16 residues. Trimming took off 1 base at V and 6 bases at J, with 17 bases between the two ends. Germline CDR1 and CDR2: MNHNS and SASEGT. The chain's CDR3 is CASSEDGGRRGDTQYF. The CDR3 DNA reads TGTGCCAGCAGTGAAGATGGGGGGCGCAGGGGGGATACGCAGTATTTT.